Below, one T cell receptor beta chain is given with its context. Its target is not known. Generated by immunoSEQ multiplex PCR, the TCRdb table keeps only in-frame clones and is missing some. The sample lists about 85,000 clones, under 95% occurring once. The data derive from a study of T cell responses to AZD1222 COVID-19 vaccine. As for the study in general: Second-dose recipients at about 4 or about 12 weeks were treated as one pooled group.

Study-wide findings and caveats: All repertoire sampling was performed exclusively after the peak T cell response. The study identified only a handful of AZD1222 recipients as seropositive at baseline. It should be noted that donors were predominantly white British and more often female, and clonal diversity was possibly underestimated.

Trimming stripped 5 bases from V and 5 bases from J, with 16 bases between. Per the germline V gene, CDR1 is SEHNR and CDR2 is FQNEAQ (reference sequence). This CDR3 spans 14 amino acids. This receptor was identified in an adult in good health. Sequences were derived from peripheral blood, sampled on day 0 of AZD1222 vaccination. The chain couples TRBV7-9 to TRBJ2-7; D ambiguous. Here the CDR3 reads CASSDIELSHEQYF. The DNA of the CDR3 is TGTGCCAGCAGCGACATAGAACTCAGCCACGAGCAGTACTTC.